This TCR beta chain was documented in a study of T cells in Graves' hyperthyroidism and ophthalmopathy. Study overall: Peripheral blood samples were taken at initial diagnosis, prior to any treatment.

Using RNA transcripts as the source, TCR beta CDR3 regions were amplified. The study used the HTBI primer set for a first-round RT-PCR of the TCR CDR3. MiXCR was run by TCRdb on the multiplex PCR reads, yielding one entry per CDR3 protein. Counted here are roughly 93,000 distinct CDR3 sequences, around 50% occurring once; the ten biggest clones make up around 27%. Patients aged 18 to 65 had newly diagnosed hyperthyroidism of under 2 months' duration. Reasons for excluding patients were uncontrolled infection, other autoimmune disease, pregnancy or lactation. Unmatched junction bases numbered 3, after V lost 2 bases and J lost 2 bases. The CDR3 runs 16 residues. Germline V CDR1 and CDR2: MGHRA, YSYEKL. Broader study findings: Among clonotypes expanded in thyroid above 0.001, most were also found in blood.

In its sample, this clonotype was seen once. What it binds is unknown. This may stem from a read error, because a much larger clone lies one nucleotide away. This TCR was sampled from a woman aged 35 to 49 with Graves' hyperthyroidism. J is TRBJ2-2 and V is TRBV4-1; TRBD2 aligns across 9 bases. What was sequenced was blood. CDR3 DNA sequence: TGCGCCAGCAGCCAACGGCGGGAGGGTAACACCGGGGAGCTGTTTTTT. It translates to CASSQRREGNTGELFF.